What follows are 5 T cell receptor beta chains derived from one specimen sequenced in a study of CD8 T cells in Susac syndrome. The RNA input was about 0.45 to 1 ug, and it was reverse transcribed with random hexamers. TCRdb re-analysed the immunoSEQ multiplex PCR reads in MiXCR, keeping a single row per CDR3 protein. The sample has 110,000 or so distinct CDR3 sequences; 94% are singletons. The source material was CD4+ T cells from PBMCs. The source is a human donor in good health.

The chain links TRBV20-1 to TRBJ2-1; D not resolved. The CDR3 has 14 residues. Germline lookup yields CDR1 DFQATT and CDR2 SNEGSKA (reference sequence). Trimming removed 4 bases from V and 2 bases from J, with 12 bases in between. The CDR3, as DNA: TGCAGTGCTACCCCAGATAGGGCCTACAATGAGCAGTTCTTC. Its protein product is CSATPDRAYNEQFF.

V usage is TRBV30 and J usage is TRBJ2-5; TRBD2 agrees at 7 bases. J lost 2 bases, V lost 2 bases, and 2 bases had no gene match. CDR1 and CDR2 from the germline V gene are GTSNPN and SVGIG (reference sequence). CDR3 length: 13 amino acids. CDR3 region: CAWSREAQETQYF. CDR3 DNA sequence: TGTGCCTGGAGTCGGGAGGCGCAAGAGACCCAGTACTTC.

The V gene is TRBV5-6, the J gene TRBJ1-2; D gene ambiguous. The CDR3 spans 16 residues. Trimming left V 2 bases short and J 0 bases short, with 14 bases between. Germline values: CDR1 SGHDT, CDR2 YYEEEE. The CDR3 loop is CASSFPPWRANYGYTF. The CDR3 DNA reads as TGTGCCAGCAGCTTCCCCCCGTGGCGCGCTAACTATGGCTACACCTTC.

This rearrangement joins TRBV7-9 to TRBJ2-1, with 11 bases identical to TRBD2. Per germline, CDR1 SEHNR and CDR2 FQNEAQ (reference sequence). The CDR3 runs 14 residues. V was clipped by 5 bases and J by 9 bases; unmatched bases: 6. The CDR3 DNA reads as TGTGCCAGCAGCATACTAGCGGGAGACAGTGAGCAGTTCTTC. Translated: CASSILAGDSEQFF. The full variable domain, completed using reference TRBV7-9 and TRBJ2-1, is DTGVSQNPRHKITKRGQNVTFRCDPISEHNRLYWYRQTLGQGPEFLTYFQNEAQLEKSRLLSDRFSAERPKGSFSTLEIQRTEQGDSAMYLCASSILAGDSEQFFGPGTRLTVL.

The chain couples TRBV18 to TRBJ2-2; D ambiguous. Per the germline V gene, CDR1 is KGHSH and CDR2 is LQKENI. The CDR3 runs 16 residues. V lost 4 bases to trimming and J lost 0 bases, with 12 bases between them. In nucleotides, the CDR3 is TGTGCCAGCTCACTGGAGACGACCGCGAACACCGGGGAGCTGTTTTTT. Its translation is CASSLETTANTGELFF.